This T cell receptor (beta chain) is drawn from a study of blood T cell repertoires in COVID-19. Study-wide background: The cDNA or gDNA used as material had been derived from T cells, B-cell-depleted T cells, or PBMCs.

The germline V gene encodes CDR1 LNHDA and CDR2 SQIVND (reference sequence). This CDR3 spans 15 amino acids. The V end lost 5 bases, the J end lost 4 bases, and 18 bases lay between the germline ends. Methods used by the authors: Reference gene primer amplification in the assay estimated nucleated cell counts. Sequencing used immunoSEQ multiplex PCR; TCRdb keeps in-frame clones, though not all of them. V, J and clone size reflect that table, while D and trimming were determined from the DNA. The data contain 55,000 to 70,000 clones, about 74% of them singletons. The chain has TRBV19 and TRBJ2-7; D might be TRBD2 (6 bases). The sequence was collected from a human donor in a cohort sampled during active COVID-19. The sample consisted of peripheral blood. The CDR3 DNA sequence: TGTGCCAGTAGTTCTGCGGGACTCGGGGGATACGAGCAGTACTTC. It is translated as CASSSAGLGGYEQYF.